The 9 T cell receptor beta chains presented below share a single source sample, sequenced in a study of cytomegalovirus exposure and HLA in healthy donors. A multiplex PCR was run with 60 Vbeta primers and 13 Jbeta primers. Measured with immunoSEQ multiplex PCR; TCRdb has only the in-frame clones, and not every one. The repertoire holds over 150,000 clones, approximately 70% seen once, with less than 3.5% in the top ten. Sequenced sample: PBMCs. These receptors came from a woman in her thirties or forties in good health and CMV-seropositive.

This clone was picked up a small number of times. The chain couples TRBV9 to TRBJ2-1; D is undetermined. Germline lookup yields CDR1 SGDLS and CDR2 YYNGEE. The CDR3 length is 12 residues. Trimming took off 0 bases at V and 12 bases at J, with 10 bases between the two ends. CDR3 sequence reads: CASSVDNSGQFF. The DNA for the CDR3 is TGTGCCAGCAGCGTAGATAATTCGGGGCAGTTCTTC.

This clone appeared a few times. The chain has TRBV29-1 and TRBJ2-3, with 8 nucleotides matching TRBD2. This CDR3 spans 14 amino acids. Trimming cost V 3 bases and J 6 bases; bases outside gene matches: 8. CDR1 SQVTM and CDR2 ANQGSEA come from the germline V gene. The CDR3 coding sequence is TGCAGCGTTGAGGACGGGGGGGCCCTTGATACGCAGTATTTT. Its translation is CSVEDGGALDTQYF.

The chain couples TRBV18 to TRBJ2-3; D is undetermined. CDR3 length: 13 residues. Germline lookup yields CDR1 KGHSH and CDR2 LQKENI. Trimming took off 3 bases at V and 0 bases at J, with 4 bases between the two ends. CDR3 DNA: TGTGCCAGCTCACCGTCTAGCACAGATACGCAGTATTTT. Protein product: CASSPSSTDTQYF.

The chain employs TRBV5-4 and TRBJ1-2, with no clear D. Germline V gene data show CDR1 as SGHNT and CDR2 as YYREEE (reference sequence). V was cut by 5 bases and J by 3 bases, with 11 bases left in between. This CDR3 has 13 residues. CDR3 in amino acids: CASSFDGDYGYTF. DNA of the CDR3: TGTGCCAGCAGTTTTGACGGAGACTATGGCTACACCTTC.

The V and J genes are TRBV4-3 and TRBJ2-1, with a possible D match to TRBD1 (5 bases). V was shortened by 1 base and J by 7 bases, with 14 bases between the two germline ends. CDR1 LGHNA and CDR2 YSLEER come from the germline V gene. The CDR3 contains 15 residues. The CDR3 region is CASSQGRGLGNEQFF. CDR3 in DNA: TGCGCCAGCAGCCAAGGTAGGGGATTGGGGAATGAGCAGTTCTTC.

This chain joins TRBV19 and TRBJ2-5; 8 nucleotides match TRBD1. Trimming removed 3 bases from V and 4 bases from J; junction bases left unmatched: 1. CDR3 length: 13 residues. Per germline, CDR1 LNHDA and CDR2 SQIVND (reference sequence). CDR3 sequence: CASSIQGAETQYF. The DNA of the CDR3 is TGTGCCAGTAGTATTCAGGGGGCAGAGACCCAGTACTTC.

This clone has more than one count but fewer than ten. The chain joins TRBV10-3 to TRBJ1-6, with D hard to call. This CDR3 region has 13 residues. Trimming left V 8 bases short and J 5 bases short, with 10 bases between. Germline V gene lookup returns CDR1 ENHRY and CDR2 SYGVKD. CDR3 loop: CAIRYVDNSPLHF. The CDR3 nucleotides read TGTGCCATCCGCTACGTCGATAATTCACCCCTCCACTTT.

The chain links TRBV9 to TRBJ2-5; TRBD2 is a possible D gene (5 bases). Germline V CDR1 and CDR2: SGDLS, YYNGEE. V lost 1 base, J lost 5 bases, and 15 bases lay in between. This CDR3 spans 15 amino acids. As DNA, the CDR3 is TGTGCCAGCAGCGTAACGGGATCGTTTGTGGAGACCCAGTACTTC. This sequence encodes CASSVTGSFVETQYF.

V usage is TRBV9 and J usage is TRBJ2-1; perhaps TRBD2 as D (5 bases). Germline V gene sequence: CDR1 SGDLS, CDR2 YYNGEE. The CDR3 contains 13 residues. The CDR3 DNA is TGTGCGAGCGGCCCGCCTTCCTACAATGAGCAGTTCTTC. Its translation is CASGPPSYNEQFF.